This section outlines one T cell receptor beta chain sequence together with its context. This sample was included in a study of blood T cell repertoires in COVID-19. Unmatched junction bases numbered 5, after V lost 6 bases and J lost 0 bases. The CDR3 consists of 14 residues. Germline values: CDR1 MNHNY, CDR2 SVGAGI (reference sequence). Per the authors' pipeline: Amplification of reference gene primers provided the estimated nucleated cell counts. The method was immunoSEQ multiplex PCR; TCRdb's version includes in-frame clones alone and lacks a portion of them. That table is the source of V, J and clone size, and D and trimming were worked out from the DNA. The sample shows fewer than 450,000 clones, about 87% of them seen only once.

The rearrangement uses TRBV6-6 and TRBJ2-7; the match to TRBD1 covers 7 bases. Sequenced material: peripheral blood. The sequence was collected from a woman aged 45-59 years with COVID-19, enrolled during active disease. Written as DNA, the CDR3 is TGTGCCAGCAGCCCCGACAGGGTCTCCTACGAGCAGTACTTC. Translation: CASSPDRVSYEQYF.